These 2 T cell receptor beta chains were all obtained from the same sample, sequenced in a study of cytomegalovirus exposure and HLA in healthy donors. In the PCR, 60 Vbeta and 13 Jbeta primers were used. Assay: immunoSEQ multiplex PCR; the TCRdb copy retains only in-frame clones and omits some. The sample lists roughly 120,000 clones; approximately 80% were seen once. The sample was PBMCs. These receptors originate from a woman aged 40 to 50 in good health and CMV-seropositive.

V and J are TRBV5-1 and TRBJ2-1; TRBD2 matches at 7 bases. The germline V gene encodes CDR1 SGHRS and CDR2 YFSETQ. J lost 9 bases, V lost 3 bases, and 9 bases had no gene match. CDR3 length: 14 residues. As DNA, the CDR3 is TGCGCCAGCAGCTCTACTAGCGTGGGAGGTGAGCAGTTCTTC. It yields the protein CASSSTSVGGEQFF.

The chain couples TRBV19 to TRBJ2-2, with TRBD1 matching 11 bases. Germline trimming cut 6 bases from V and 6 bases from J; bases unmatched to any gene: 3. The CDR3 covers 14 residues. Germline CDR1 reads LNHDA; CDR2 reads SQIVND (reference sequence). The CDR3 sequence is CASRDRGHAGELFF. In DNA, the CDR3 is TGTGCCAGTAGGGACAGGGGGCACGCCGGGGAGCTGTTTTTT.